Each of the 26 T cell receptor beta chains below was sequenced from the same sample in a study of blood T cell repertoires in COVID-19. The data were produced by immunoSEQ multiplex PCR, yet TCRdb's version contains in-frame clones alone and is incomplete. This sample has 350,000 to 400,000 clones, with just over 90% found just once. What was sequenced was PBMCs or T cells enriched from blood (not recorded which). Receptor source: a woman aged 40-49 years who had been exposed to COVID-19.

Only one count was recorded for this clone. The V gene is TRBV10-2, the J gene TRBJ2-7; 7 bases line up with TRBD2. This CDR3 contains 15 residues. Germline V gene sequence: CDR1 WSHSY, CDR2 SAAADI. Losses at the gene ends were 4 bases for V and 0 bases for J; bases not matched to a gene: 6. CDR3 region: CASSGGGVNSYEQYF. CDR3 DNA: TGCGCCAGCAGTGGGGGGGGTGTGAACTCCTACGAGCAGTACTTC.

The chain couples TRBV10-2 to TRBJ2-7; possibly TRBD1 for D (5 bases). The CDR3 extends over 12 amino acids. The V gene's germline CDR1 is WSHSY and CDR2 SAAADI. V lost 3 bases and J 7 bases, leaving 10 bases between the germline ends. As DNA, the CDR3 is TGCGCCAGCAGTGATTCACAGGTAGAGCAGTACTTC. Translating it yields CASSDSQVEQYF.

This chain joins TRBV6-2 or TRBV6-3 and TRBJ1-1; no reliable D call. The germline gives CDR1 MNHEY, CDR2 SVGEGT. CDR3 length: 13 residues. Trimming left V 0 bases short and J 6 bases short, with 8 bases between. The CDR3, as DNA: TGTGCCAGCAGTTACTCCACAGTTCCTGAAGCTTTCTTT. Translation: CASSYSTVPEAFF.

The chain couples TRBV4-2 to TRBJ2-7; TRBD2 aligns across 8 bases. The CDR3 has 15 residues. From germline, CDR1 is LGHNA and CDR2 YNFKEQ. J was trimmed by 2 bases and V by 4 bases; bases with no gene match: 7. In DNA, the CDR3 is TGTGCCAGCAGCCCATATAGCGGGATGGCCTACGAGCAGTACTTC. This gives the protein CASSPYSGMAYEQYF.

The chain joins TRBV7-9 to TRBJ1-1; D ambiguous. In germline, CDR1 is SEHNR, CDR2 FQNEAQ (reference sequence). The CDR3 length is 14 residues. V lost 1 base, J lost 6 bases, and 12 bases lay in between. The CDR3 DNA reads as TGTGCCAGCAGCTTAGGTCCCGGTTTCGCTGAAGCTTTCTTT. Translating gives CASSLGPGFAEAFF.

This clone was observed a handful of times. This chain links TRBV3-1 (or the pseudogene TRBV3-2) with TRBJ1-5; D gene uncertain. The CDR3 is 12 residues long. Germline loops: CDR1 LGHDT, CDR2 YNNKEL (reference sequence). Trimming left V 1 base short and J 7 bases short, with 5 bases between. In DNA, the CDR3 is TGTGCCAGCAGCCAAGGGGAGCAGCCCCAGCATTTT. Its protein product is CASSQGEQPQHF.

The chain carries TRBV21-1 and TRBJ1-1; TRBD1, the D gene given by the table, was not confirmed from the DNA. TRBV21-1 is reported as a pseudogene. The CDR3 loop spans 16 amino acids. CDR3: CASSPRDRGQNTEAFF. As DNA, the CDR3 is TGTGCCAGCAGCCCTAGGGACAGGGGGCAGAACACTGAAGCTTTCTTT.

Only one count was recorded for this clone. The chain joins TRBV14 to TRBJ2-3; 8 bases fit TRBD2. The CDR3 loop spans 13 amino acids. V lost 4 bases, J lost 8 bases, and 5 bases stayed unmatched. The germline V gene encodes CDR1 SGHDN and CDR2 FVKESK. CDR3 sequence: CASSPGAGGTQYF. The CDR3 DNA is TGTGCCAGCAGCCCCGGTGCGGGGGGTACGCAGTATTTT.

The chain employs TRBV10-1 and TRBJ2-3; D perhaps matches TRBD2 (5 bases). The CDR3 covers 14 residues. Germline lookup yields CDR1 WNHNN and CDR2 SYGVQD (reference sequence). V was shortened by 5 bases and J by 2 bases, with 11 bases between the two germline ends. The CDR3 coding sequence is TGCGCCAGCAGTCTGGACCGGGACACAGATACGCAGTATTTT. It encodes CASSLDRDTDTQYF.

The chain links TRBV10-3 to TRBJ1-1, with no clear D. V lost 10 bases and J lost 0, with 15 bases in between. The CDR3 runs 14 residues. Germline CDR1 and CDR2: ENHRY and SYGVKD. CDR3 DNA sequence: TGTGCCAGCGGTACCAACCCGATGAACACTGAAGCTTTCTTT. Amino acid sequence: CASGTNPMNTEAFF.

This rearrangement joins TRBV7-8 to TRBJ2-5; unclear D gene. The CDR3 sequence is 13 residues long. V shed 1 base and J shed 1 base, with 4 bases lying between them. Germline CDR1 is SGHVS and CDR2 is FQNEAQ. CDR3 protein: CASSLGVQETQYF. CDR3 nucleotide sequence: TGTGCCAGCAGCTTAGGAGTCCAAGAGACCCAGTACTTC. The full variable domain, completed using reference TRBV7-8 and TRBJ2-5, is GAGVSQSPRYKVAKRGQDVALRCDPISGHVSLFWYQQALGQGPEFLTYFQNEAQLDKSGLPSDRFFAERPEGSVSTLKIQRTQQEDSAVYLCASSLGVQETQYFGPGTRLLVL.

The gene calls are TRBV9 and TRBJ2-5; D is possibly TRBD2 (5 bases). The CDR3 has 14 residues. CDR1 and CDR2 (germline): SGDLS, YYNGEE. Trimming removed 3 bases from V and 0 bases from J, with 9 bases in between. CDR3 nucleotides: TGTGCCAGCAGCGCAACTAGAAACCAAGAGACCCAGTACTTC. It encodes CASSATRNQETQYF.

The chain has TRBV18 and TRBJ2-5, with D perhaps TRBD1 (5 bases). V was shortened by 6 bases and J by 0 bases, with 20 bases between the two germline ends. Germline CDR1 KGHSH, CDR2 LQKENI. CDR3 length: 17 amino acids. The CDR3 spells CASSAERGRTYQETQYF. The CDR3 coding sequence is TGTGCCAGCTCCGCTGAAAGGGGCAGAACGTACCAAGAGACCCAGTACTTC.

This sequence joins TRBV2 and TRBJ1-6; TRBD1 matches 8 bases. The CDR3 is 13 amino acids. Germline CDR1 reads SNHLY; CDR2 reads FYNNEI. Trimming took 4 bases from V and 7 from J; bases not matched to a gene: 0. This CDR3 reads CASSGQGNSPLHF. CDR3 DNA: TGTGCCAGCAGTGGACAGGGGAATTCACCCCTCCACTTT.

The V gene is TRBV6-1, the J gene TRBJ2-7; 9 bases align to TRBD1. This CDR3 region has 16 residues. In germline, CDR1 is MNHNS, CDR2 SASEGT. After removal of 3 bases from V and 1 base from J, the junction contained 7 bases not matched to a gene. The CDR3 nucleotides read TGTGCCAGCAGTGATTTCGTGGGACAGGGATCCTACGAGCAGTACTTC. As protein: CASSDFVGQGSYEQYF.

This CDR3 reads CASSPLTGTGTDTQYF. CDR3 bases: TGCGCCAGCAGCCCCTTAACGGGGACAGGGACAGATACGCAGTATTTT. This chain joins TRBV5-1 and TRBJ2-3; 9 nucleotides line up with TRBD1. The CDR3 extends over 16 amino acids. J lost 3 bases, V lost 4 bases, and 9 bases had no gene match. Germline V gives CDR1 SGHRS, CDR2 YFSETQ.

This clone was detected only a few times. This chain connects TRBV19 to TRBJ1-1; 7 nucleotides match TRBD1. The germline gives CDR1 LNHDA, CDR2 SQIVND (reference sequence). Germline trimming cut 5 bases from V and 1 base from J; bases unmatched to any gene: 4. The CDR3 length is 14 residues. The chain's CDR3 is CASSPGGTNTEAFF. In DNA, the CDR3 is TGTGCCAGTAGTCCAGGGGGAACGAACACTGAAGCTTTCTTT.

This chain links TRBV6-5 with TRBJ1-6, with TRBD1 matching over 7 bases. CDR3 length equals 15 residues. CDR1 and CDR2 (germline): MNHEY, SVGAGI. J lost 7 bases, V lost 8 bases, and 11 bases had no gene match. CDR3 DNA sequence: TGTGCCAGCCGCCCCACGGGACAGCGAAATTCACCCCTCCACTTT. Its protein is CASRPTGQRNSPLHF.

The genes are TRBV7-2 and TRBJ2-1; maybe TRBD2 (6 bases). V was cut by 6 bases and J by 1 base, with 16 bases left in between. The CDR3 loop spans 16 amino acids. Germline assignment: CDR1 SGHTA and CDR2 FQGNSA. The CDR3 DNA reads TGTGCCAGCAGTAACTGGCATGGGAGGTCCTACAATGAGCAGTTCTTC. Amino acids: CASSNWHGRSYNEQFF.

The DNA for the CDR3 is TGTGCCACCTCCAGACTAGCGCCAAACAATGAGCAGTTCTTC. Encoded protein: CATSRLAPNNEQFF. The V and J genes are TRBV24-1 and TRBJ2-1, with 8 bases fitting TRBD2. The length of the CDR3 is 14 residues. Unmatched junction bases numbered 8, after V lost 9 bases and J lost 5 bases. Germline V lookup: CDR1 KGHDR, CDR2 SFDVKD.

This chain uses TRBV15 with TRBJ1-1; 8 nucleotides agree with TRBD1. Losses at the gene ends were 4 bases for V and 5 bases for J; bases not matched to a gene: 12. The CDR3 is made up of 16 amino acids. The V gene's germline CDR1 is LNHNV and CDR2 YYDKDF (reference sequence). For the CDR3, the DNA is TGTGCCACCAGCACGAGCCCTGACAGGGGAAGAACTGAAGCTTTCTTT. Translated, it gives CATSTSPDRGRTEAFF.

This sequence joins TRBV29-1 and TRBJ1-2, with 8 bases lining up with TRBD1. The germline V gene encodes CDR1 SQVTM and CDR2 ANQGSEA. Losses at the gene ends were 7 bases for V and 7 bases for J; bases not matched to a gene: 5. The CDR3 loop spans 11 amino acids. CDR3 residues: CSAGQGGGYTF. The CDR3 DNA reads as TGCAGCGCCGGACAGGGTGGTGGCTACACCTTC.

J is TRBJ2-7 and V is TRBV6-2 or TRBV6-3, with 8 bases lining up with TRBD1. V lost 5 bases, J lost 5 bases, and 8 bases stayed unmatched. Looked up from germline, CDR1 is MNHEY and CDR2 is SVGEGT. The CDR3 is made up of 14 amino acids. CDR3 residues: CASSHWDRSNEQYF. CDR3 in DNA: TGTGCCAGCAGTCATTGGGACAGGTCTAACGAGCAGTACTTC.

This chain joins TRBV18 and TRBJ1-1; D is unclear. CDR3 length: 14 residues. The V end was cut by 2 bases, the J end by 1 base, with 8 bases between. Looked up from germline, CDR1 is KGHSH and CDR2 is LQKENI. This chain's CDR3 is CASSPMRQNTEAFF. The CDR3 DNA sequence: TGTGCCAGCTCACCAATGCGTCAGAACACTGAAGCTTTCTTT. The entire variable domain, with the rest obtained from reference TRBV18 and TRBJ1-1, is as follows: NAGVMQNPRHLVRRRGQEARLRCSPMKGHSHVYWYRQLPEEGLKFMVYLQKENIIDESGMPKERFSAEFPKEGPSILRIQQVVRGDSAAYFCASSPMRQNTEAFFGQGTRLTVV.

This clone occurred once. The chain is built from TRBV24-1 and TRBJ1-1, with a weak D call TRBD1 (5 bases). Per the germline V gene, CDR1 is KGHDR and CDR2 is SFDVKD. Trimming shortened V by 10 bases and J by 1 base, and 9 bases separated the two germline ends. The CDR3 extends over 12 amino acids. The CDR3 sequence: CATRRGNTEAFF. In DNA form, the CDR3 reads TGTGCCACGCGGAGGGGGAACACTGAAGCTTTCTTT.

The chain uses TRBV19 and TRBJ1-2, with D maybe TRBD1 (6 bases). This CDR3 contains 12 residues. CDR1 is LNHDA, CDR2 SQIVND, per germline (reference sequence). V was shortened by 5 bases and J by 8 bases, with 12 bases between the two germline ends. The CDR3 loop is CASSDGTQGYTF. CDR3 DNA: TGTGCCAGTAGTGATGGGACACAGGGCTACACCTTC.